This TCR beta chain was sequenced for a study of neurological immune-mediated disorders. Findings of the study overall: The level of TCR clonal expansion was highest in patients with HTLV-1-associated myelopathy and lowest in multiple sclerosis, where it fell below the level seen in healthy controls.

Sample time point: longitudinal time-point 1 (baseline). The unsorted libraries were generated from a total of 2 million PBMCs, which had been stored in RNAlater at -80 C. Template-switch 5'RACE cDNA synthesis added a 10-nucleotide unique molecular identifier. Every sequencing run gave over 190 million TCR-beta sequences, taken from 15-18 subjects. TCRdb used MiXCR to reprocess the 5' RACE reads, holding one entry per CDR3 protein. The sample holds 60,000 to 90,000 distinct CDR3 sequences, about a tenth seen once. This clonotype occurred many times. Its matching antigen is unknown. The sequenced sample was PBMCs. The origin of this receptor is a man aged 25-45 years in good health.

The CDR3 sequence: CAISEATNYGYTF. The CDR3 coding sequence is TGTGCCATCAGTGAGGCCACCAACTATGGCTACACCTTC. The chain joins TRBV10-3 to TRBJ1-2; no clear D gene. This CDR3 contains 13 residues. Between the trimmed V and J ends, which lost 2 bases and 2 bases, there was a span of 6 bases. Germline V gene sequence: CDR1 ENHRY, CDR2 SYGVKD.